These 26 T cell receptor beta chains were sequenced from one sample in a study of CD4 and CD8 cells across lung adenocarcinoma regions. TCRdb redid the calling of the PCR reads with MiXCR, one entry per CDR3 protein. The sample holds roughly 10,000 distinct CDR3 sequences; around 49% are singletons and the top ten take approximately 17%. The sequenced sample was CD4+ T cells from the margin of a lung tumor. These receptors were collected from a male donor with lung adenocarcinoma. The CD4 and CD8 labels of this study may be unreliable.

The chain combines TRBV6-1 with TRBJ2-3; tentative D call: TRBD1 (6 bases). CDR1 is MNHNS and CDR2 is SASEGT in the germline V gene. The CDR3 is 15 amino acids. V shed 7 bases and J shed 2 bases, with 16 bases lying between them. The CDR3 bases are TGTGCCAGCAACCCAGGGGTTGGGGACACAGATACGCAGTATTTT. Translating it yields CASNPGVGDTDTQYF.

Here the CDR3 DNA reads TGTGCCAGCAAATTGAGGACAGGGGGGGCTTACGAGCAGTACTTC. Amino acid sequence: CASKLRTGGAYEQYF. The chain employs TRBV6-1 and TRBJ2-5; 10 nucleotides match TRBD1. The end of the DNA aligns better with TRBJ2-7, so the J call may be wrong. CDR1 is MNHNS and CDR2 is SASEGT in the germline V gene. The CDR3 has 15 amino acids.

V and J are TRBV7-2 and TRBJ2-1; 7 bases are shared with TRBD1. The J call may be wrong; the DNA end is better matched by TRBJ2-5. The CDR3 totals 14 residues. Per germline, CDR1 SGHTA and CDR2 FQGNSA. The CDR3 DNA reads as TGTGCCAGCAGCATAAGACAGGGTATGGAGACCCAGTACTTC. Translation gives CASSIRQGMETQYF.

The chain couples TRBV6-1 to TRBJ2-1; D possibly corresponds to TRBD2 (6 bases). The CDR3 contains 15 residues. Germline lookup yields CDR1 MNHNS and CDR2 SASEGT. V lost 9 bases and J 6 bases, leaving 21 bases between the germline ends. The CDR3 nucleotides are TGTGCCAGTAGAAACCGACTAGATAGGGCCAATGAGCAGTTCTTC. Its translation: CASRNRLDRANEQFF.

This clonotype was counted only a few times. The chain combines TRBV10-2 with TRBJ2-1; 8 nucleotides match TRBD2. CDR1 is WSHSY and CDR2 is SAAADI in the germline V gene. V was pared by 4 bases and J by 6 bases, with 14 bases of the junction left unmatched. CDR3 length: 17 residues. The CDR3 reads CASSAGGGGLGGNEQFF. For the CDR3, the DNA is TGCGCCAGCAGTGCCGGGGGAGGGGGACTAGGGGGCAATGAGCAGTTCTTC.

The rearrangement uses TRBV7-2 and TRBJ2-2; 11 nucleotides line up with TRBD2. CDR1 SGHTA and CDR2 FQGNSA come from the germline V gene. This CDR3 is 15 amino acids long. The V and J ends lost 10 bases and 1 base, in that order; junction bases with no gene match: 5. CDR3 in amino acids: CAKKGTSGNTGELFF. The CDR3 DNA reads TGTGCCAAAAAAGGGACTAGCGGGAACACCGGGGAGCTGTTTTTT.

This sequence joins TRBV27 and TRBJ2-2, with TRBD2 matching over 8 bases. This CDR3 is 14 amino acids long. Germline values: CDR1 MNHEY, CDR2 SMNVEV (reference sequence). Unmatched junction bases numbered 7, after V lost 8 bases and J lost 5 bases. For the CDR3, the DNA is TGTGCCAGCCAGAGCGGGAGTGGGACCGGGGAGCTGTTTTTT. As protein: CASQSGSGTGELFF.

By sample fraction, this clonotype is medium-sized. V usage is TRBV27 and J usage is TRBJ2-7, with D perhaps matching TRBD1 (6 bases). This CDR3 is built from 15 residues. The V gene lost 1 base and the J gene lost 2 bases, with 12 bases spanning the gap. The germline V gene encodes CDR1 MNHEY and CDR2 SMNVEV (reference sequence). The DNA for the CDR3 is TGTGCCAGCAGTTTATACCCCACAGGGACCTACGAGCAGTACTTC. Translation gives CASSLYPTGTYEQYF.

This sequence joins TRBV12-3 or TRBV12-4 and TRBJ2-1; 11 nucleotides agree with TRBD2. Trimming took 8 bases from V and 9 from J; bases not matched to a gene: 6. The CDR3 runs to 13 residues. This chain's CDR3 is CASSLGTSGEQFF. The DNA for the CDR3 is TGTGCCAGCTCACTTGGGACTAGCGGTGAGCAGTTCTTC.

This chain joins TRBV27 and TRBJ2-1, with TRBD1 matching over 10 bases. Trimming at V came to 3 bases and at J to 7 bases, leaving 6 bases not matched to a gene. There are 15 residues in the CDR3. Germline CDR1 and CDR2: MNHEY and SMNVEV (reference sequence). The chain's CDR3 is CASSLPGQGRNEQFF. CDR3 DNA sequence: TGTGCCAGCAGTTTGCCGGGACAGGGGCGAAATGAGCAGTTCTTC.

V is TRBV6-1 and J is TRBJ1-1; TRBD1 might be the D (5 bases). This CDR3 has 14 amino acids. CDR1 and CDR2 from the germline V gene are MNHNS and SASEGT. Trimming removed 2 bases from V and 1 base from J, with 8 bases in between. This CDR3 reads CASSEHQGNTEAFF. The CDR3 DNA is TGTGCCAGCAGTGAACATCAGGGGAACACTGAAGCTTTCTTT.

This clonotype was detected only a few times. The chain couples TRBV6-5 to TRBJ2-1; 10 nucleotides agree with TRBD2. The DNA end lines up better with TRBJ2-7; the J call may be wrong. Germline V gene data show CDR1 as MNHEY and CDR2 as SVGAGI. CDR3 length: 14 residues. CDR3: CASSSSGGSYEQYF. The CDR3 coding sequence is TGTGCCAGCAGTTCTAGCGGGGGCTCCTACGAGCAGTACTTC.

This clonotype was seen at least ten times. The V gene is TRBV7-8, the J gene TRBJ2-1; no definite D call. Trimming shortened V by 1 base and J by 0 bases, and 7 bases separated the two germline ends. The CDR3 runs to 15 residues. Per the germline V gene, CDR1 is SGHVS and CDR2 is FQNEAQ. The CDR3 loop reads CASSLVQFSYNEQFF. The CDR3 nucleotides are TGTGCCAGCAGCTTAGTACAGTTCTCCTACAATGAGCAGTTCTTC.

This rearrangement joins TRBV6-1 to TRBJ1-5; D unclear. Germline values: CDR1 MNHNS, CDR2 SASEGT. V was trimmed by 6 bases and J by 2 bases, leaving 8 bases between them. The CDR3 is 13 residues long. CDR3 nucleotides: TGTGCCAGCAGCCCCTCGGGCAATCAGCCCCAGCATTTT. Amino acid sequence: CASSPSGNQPQHF.

This clonotype was seen just once. This chain joins TRBV6-5 and TRBJ1-1; D possibly corresponds to TRBD1 (5 bases). The V end was cut by 0 bases, the J end by 5 bases, with 16 bases between. Germline CDR1 is MNHEY and CDR2 is SVGAGI. The CDR3 spans 16 residues. In nucleotides, the CDR3 is TGTGCCAGCAGTTACTCGATGGTTGCCAGGGTGACTGAAGCTTTCTTT. It is translated as CASSYSMVARVTEAFF.

This rearrangement joins TRBV6-1 to TRBJ2-3; the D gene is possibly TRBD2 (7 bases). V was shortened by 2 bases and J by 5 bases, with 14 bases between the two germline ends. The germline V gene has CDR1 MNHNS and CDR2 SASEGT. The CDR3 has 15 residues. The CDR3 region is CASSEFGGRVDTQYF. The CDR3 coding sequence is TGTGCCAGCAGTGAATTCGGGGGGCGGGTAGATACGCAGTATTTT.

The sample holds a few counts of this clonotype. In DNA form, the CDR3 reads TGTGCCAGCAGCGTAGATCTAGTCACAGATACGCAGTATTTT. This gives the protein CASSVDLVTDTQYF. This chain uses TRBV9 with TRBJ2-3; the D is unclear. The CDR3 is 14 amino acids. The V end lost 0 bases, the J end lost 2 bases, and 7 bases lay between the germline ends. Per germline, CDR1 SGDLS and CDR2 YYNGEE.

In this sample, this clonotype is medium-sized. This rearrangement joins TRBV6-5 to TRBJ1-2, with D hard to call. V was shortened by 3 bases and J by 4 bases, with 9 bases between the two germline ends. This CDR3 is built from 13 residues. CDR1 MNHEY and CDR2 SVGAGI come from the germline V gene. In DNA, the CDR3 is TGTGCCAGCAGTTATGGGGATCCCTATGGCTACACCTTC. It translates to CASSYGDPYGYTF.

The chain employs TRBV6-1 and TRBJ2-1, with 14 bases matching TRBD2. Losses at the gene ends were 6 bases for V and 1 base for J; bases not matched to a gene: 8. The germline V gene encodes CDR1 MNHNS and CDR2 SASEGT. The CDR3 is made up of 18 amino acids. The CDR3 DNA is TGTGCCAGCAGAAAGACTAGCGGGGGGGTACCTTCCTACAATGAGCAGTTCTTC. It specifies CASRKTSGGVPSYNEQFF.

About this clonotype itself: Being one base from a much bigger clone, this may be a read error. In this CDR3 the conserved last residue, phenylalanine or tryptophan, is missing, so a read error is likely. This chain links TRBV4-3 with TRBJ2-2; D not resolved. Germline V gene data show CDR1 as LGHNA and CDR2 as YSLEER. The CDR3 is 14 amino acids. V lost 0 bases, J lost 6 bases, and 8 bases lay in between. The DNA for the CDR3 is TGCGCCAGCAGCCAAGAAATAGGGTCCGGGGAGCTGTTTGTT. Protein sequence: CASSQEIGSGELFV.

The chain employs TRBV10-3 and TRBJ1-5, with TRBD1 identical over 10 bases. This CDR3 spans 13 amino acids. The germline V gene has CDR1 ENHRY and CDR2 SYGVKD. With 10 bases clipped from V and 4 bases from J, the junction kept 4 bases outside the gene matches. The chain's CDR3 is CATADRGNQPQHF. The CDR3 nucleotides read TGTGCCACCGCGGACAGGGGGAATCAGCCCCAGCATTTT.

By frequency in the sample, this clonotype is large (0.1 to 1%). This rearrangement joins TRBV11-1 to TRBJ2-5; D unresolved. V lost 11 bases and J lost 3, with 16 bases in between. The CDR3 has 13 amino acids. Germline values: CDR1 SGHAT, CDR2 FQDESV (reference sequence). This CDR3 is CAGQASGEETQYF. The CDR3 DNA follows: TGTGCCGGGCAGGCTAGTGGGGAAGAGACCCAGTACTTC.

This clonotype is medium-sized by share. The chain uses TRBV27 and TRBJ2-1; D possibly corresponds to TRBD2 (6 bases). Germline values: CDR1 MNHEY, CDR2 SMNVEV (reference sequence). The CDR3 runs to 15 residues. The V end was cut by 8 bases, the J end by 4 bases, with 18 bases between. The CDR3 region is CASRAGPQIYNEQFF. Written as DNA, the CDR3 is TGTGCCAGCCGGGCGGGACCCCAAATTTACAATGAGCAGTTCTTC.

Notes on this clonotype: The germline gene is not matched at one end of the junction; a read error may be the cause. The rearrangement links TRBV6-5 to TRBJ2-4; 8 bases align to TRBD2. The length of the CDR3 is 19 residues. The germline CDR1 and CDR2 sequences are MNHEY and SVGAGI. The CDR3 sequence: CASSSTGVAGRRAKNMQYF. The CDR3 DNA is TGTGCCAGCAGTTCCACCGGAGTAGCGGGGCGGCGAGCCAAAAACATGCAGTACTTC.

The chain carries TRBV6-5 and TRBJ2-3; D perhaps matches TRBD2 (6 bases). The V end lost 4 bases, the J end lost 0 bases, and 17 bases lay between the germline ends. The CDR3 has 17 amino acids. The germline V gene has CDR1 MNHEY and CDR2 SVGAGI. CDR3 protein: CASSSMDRLVSTDTQYF. DNA of the CDR3: TGTGCCAGCAGTTCAATGGATAGACTAGTTAGCACAGATACGCAGTATTTT.

The CDR3 sequence: CSALRYMKETQYF. The CDR3 region has the DNA TGCAGTGCCCTGCGGTATATGAAAGAGACCCAGTACTTC. V gene TRBV20-1 combines with J gene TRBJ2-5, with unresolved D. The CDR3 consists of 13 residues. Germline loops: CDR1 DFQATT, CDR2 SNEGSKA (reference sequence). V gave up 6 bases and J gave up 3 bases, with 14 bases separating them.